A selection of T cell receptor beta chains follows, all from one sample in a study of cytomegalovirus exposure and HLA in healthy donors. Profiling relied on immunoSEQ multiplex PCR, and the TCRdb table lists in-frame clones only, not all of them. The sample consists of 150,000 to 200,000 clones, around 78% of them appearing once. The sequencing input was PBMCs. Receptors were obtained from a woman aged 25 to 39 in good health and CMV-seropositive. Both conserved end residues are part of each CDR3. Fields, in order: D gene, J gene, clone size, V gene, CDR3 protein, CDR3 DNA. The D gene is left open where the match is weak. Size is omitted from some rows. Given values are once, few, many or a class for expanded clones.

>-|TRBJ1-1|-|TRBV10-3
CAISDRQGEAFF
TGTGCCATCAGTGACCGCCAGGGGGAAGCTTTCTTT
>TRBD1|TRBJ2-2|once|TRBV10-3
CAISGSAGGDTGELFF
TGTGCCATCAGTGGGTCAGCAGGGGGTGACACCGGGGAGCTGTTTTTT
>-|TRBJ1-1|-|TRBV2
CASKPEFMNTEAFF
TGTGCCAGCAAGCCCGAATTTATGAACACTGAAGCTTTCTTT
>-|TRBJ1-2|once|TRBV4-1
CASSLDSFYGYTF
TGCGCCAGCAGCTTGGACAGCTTCTATGGCTACACCTTC
>-|TRBJ1-2|once|TRBV18
CASSPSTGTMGYTF
TGTGCCAGCTCACCTTCGACAGGAACTATGGGCTACACCTTC
>-|TRBJ2-5|few|TRBV27
CASSIQETQYF
TGTGCCAGCAGCATCCAAGAGACCCAGTACTTC
>TRBD1|TRBJ1-2|-|TRBV30
CAWSPLGLPGQDGYTF
TGTGCCTGGAGTCCTTTGGGGCTCCCTGGACAGGATGGCTACACCTTC
>-|TRBJ1-6|-|TRBV7-9
CSSSFLISGGNSPLHF
TGTTCCAGCAGCTTCCTTATATCAGGAGGGAATTCACCCCTCCACTTT
>TRBD1|TRBJ2-7|-|TRBV27
CASSRQGYEQYF
TGTGCCAGCAGCCGACAGGGATACGAGCAGTACTTC
>-|TRBJ1-2|-|TRBV7-2
CASSWDIRYGYTF
TGTGCCAGCAGCTGGGACATTCGGTATGGCTACACCTTC
>-|TRBJ1-2|-|TRBV6-5
CASSYSVGSGAIDYTF
TGTGCCAGCAGTTACTCGGTTGGGTCTGGGGCCATAGACTACACCTTC
>-|TRBJ2-2|-|TRBV18
CASSPVQGNTGELFF
TGTGCCAGCTCACCGGTACAGGGAAACACCGGGGAGCTGTTTTTT
>TRBD1|TRBJ2-7|-|TRBV5-1
CASSFTSRTLGTGGFYEQYF
TGCGCCAGCAGCTTCACCTCAAGAACCCTCGGGACAGGGGGCTTCTACGAGCAGTACTTC
>TRBD1|TRBJ1-2|-|TRBV7-8
CASSLEGLQGRRYGYTF
TGTGCCAGCAGCTTAGAGGGATTACAGGGGCGAAGGTATGGCTACACCTTC
>-|TRBJ1-3|-|TRBV5-6
CASSSPVWAPGNTIYF
TGTGCCAGCAGCTCCCCCGTTTGGGCCCCTGGAAACACCATATATTTT
>-|TRBJ1-5|few|TRBV6-1
CASSSGAINQPQHF
TGTGCCAGCAGCAGCGGGGCGATCAATCAGCCCCAGCATTTT
>-|TRBJ2-5|-|TRBV4-1
CASSQVFSTPGTQYF
TGCGCCAGCAGCCAAGTGTTCTCGACGCCAGGGACCCAGTACTTC
>-|TRBJ2-3|-|TRBV9
CASSPHLPLVSDTQYF
TGTGCCAGCAGCCCCCACCTTCCCCTAGTATCCGATACGCAGTATTTT
>TRBD1|TRBJ1-5|-|TRBV11-3
CATWTGHNQPQHF
TGTGCCACCTGGACAGGGCACAATCAGCCCCAGCATTTT
>-|TRBJ1-1|-|TRBV7-8
CASTPRRAARDTEAFF
TGTGCCAGCACCCCCCGCAGGGCAGCAAGAGACACTGAAGCTTTCTTT
>-|TRBJ2-7|-|TRBV4-3
CASSEQIEGYEQYF
TGCGCCAGCAGTGAGCAGATCGAGGGATACGAGCAGTACTTC
>-|TRBJ1-2|-|TRBV7-2
CASSLDQYYGYTF
TGTGCCAGCAGCTTAGACCAGTACTATGGCTACACCTTC
>TRBD2|TRBJ2-1|-|TRBV4-2
CASSQVSGNSYNEQFF
TGTGCCAGCAGCCAAGTCAGCGGGAATTCATACAATGAGCAGTTCTTC
>TRBD2|TRBJ2-5|-|TRBV27
CASSRWGLAGEETQYF
TGTGCCAGCAGCCGTTGGGGACTAGCGGGAGAAGAGACCCAGTACTTC
>TRBD1|TRBJ1-1|-|TRBV2
CASRDRAADTEAFF
TGTGCCAGCAGGGACAGGGCGGCGGACACTGAAGCTTTCTTT
>-|TRBJ1-2|once|TRBV5-4
CASSLAAENYGYTF
TGTGCCAGCAGCTTGGCCGCGGAAAACTATGGCTACACCTTC
>-|TRBJ2-1|-|TRBV20-1
CSAFRLNEQFF
TGCAGTGCTTTCCGTCTCAATGAGCAGTTCTTC
>-|TRBJ1-1|few|TRBV19
CASSTSRLGEAFF
TGTGCCAGTAGTACCTCTCGTCTAGGTGAAGCTTTCTTT
>-|TRBJ1-5|-|TRBV19
CASSISRQPQHF
TGTGCCAGTAGTATAAGCCGGCAGCCCCAGCATTTT
>TRBD1|TRBJ2-2|-|TRBV6-4
CASGQEQGGELFF
TGTGCCAGCGGACAGGAGCAGGGCGGGGAGCTGTTTTTT
>TRBD2|TRBJ2-6|once|TRBV7-2
CASSRGGTLNPGANVLTF
TGTGCCAGCAGCAGGGGAGGGACGCTCAACCCTGGGGCCAACGTCCTGACTTTC
>-|TRBJ2-7|-|TRBV7-2
CASSSPQRAAYEQYF
TGTGCCAGCAGCTCTCCCCAGCGGGCGGCCTACGAGCAGTACTTC
>TRBD2|TRBJ2-7|-|TRBV4-3
CASSQGRLAGGPNEQYF
TGCGCCAGCAGCCAAGGACGATTAGCGGGAGGGCCCAACGAGCAGTACTTC
>TRBD2|TRBJ2-1|-|TRBV7-7
CASSPTSGPYNEQFF
TGTGCCAGCAGTCCAACTAGCGGACCCTACAATGAGCAGTTCTTC
>TRBD2|TRBJ2-1|-|TRBV4-1
CASSQLPRGGDEQFF
TGCGCCAGCAGCCAACTGCCGCGCGGGGGGGATGAGCAGTTCTTC
>-|TRBJ2-1|few|TRBV6-5
CASSSSQGAYNEQFF
TGTGCCAGCAGTTCCTCACAAGGAGCCTACAATGAGCAGTTCTTC
>TRBD1|TRBJ1-2|-|TRBV9
CASSPQGASNYGYTF
TGTGCCAGCAGCCCTCAGGGGGCGTCAAACTATGGCTACACCTTC
>-|TRBJ2-1|-|TRBV4-2
CASSQARSAREQFF
TGTGCCAGCAGCCAAGCACGGAGCGCTCGGGAGCAGTTCTTC
>-|TRBJ2-5|-|TRBV28
CASSLGVRAEETQYF
TGTGCCAGCAGTTTAGGGGTGAGGGCAGAAGAGACCCAGTACTTC
>-|TRBJ2-2|-|TRBV5-1
CASRAGTNTGELFF
TGCGCCAGCAGAGCCGGGACGAACACCGGGGAGCTGTTTTTT
>-|TRBJ1-2|-|TRBV5-1
CASSLADNTYGYTF
TGCGCCAGCAGCTTGGCCGACAACACATATGGCTACACCTTC
>TRBD1|TRBJ2-1|few|TRBV7-2
CASSFVQGAQVF
TGTGCCAGCAGTTTTGTTCAGGGGGCGCAGGTCTTC
>-|TRBJ2-6|few|TRBV7-8
CASLLGHSGANVLTF
TGTGCCAGCTTATTGGGACACTCTGGGGCCAACGTCCTGACTTTC
>TRBD1|TRBJ1-4|-|TRBV7-2
CASSLPGTGATF
TGTGCCAGCAGCCTCCCGGGGACAGGGGCTACATTT
>TRBD2|TRBJ2-7|-|TRBV29-1
CSVRGGGSLEQYF
TGCAGCGTTCGGGGGGGCGGGAGTCTCGAGCAGTACTTC
>TRBD1|TRBJ1-2|few|TRBV6-1
CASSQNRGLGYGYTF
TGTGCCAGCAGCCAAAACAGGGGGCTGGGCTATGGCTACACCTTC
>TRBD1|TRBJ1-2|-|TRBV6-6
CASSYSRGRGYGYTF
TGTGCCAGCAGTTACTCAAGGGGGCGGGGCTATGGCTACACCTTC
>-|TRBJ1-1|-|TRBV18
CASSPVGGTEAFF
TGTGCCAGCTCACCAGTGGGGGGGACTGAAGCTTTCTTT
>TRBD2|TRBJ2-7|-|TRBV6-1
CASKHAGGSYDEQYF
TGTGCCAGCAAACACGCGGGGGGGAGTTATGACGAGCAGTACTTC
>TRBD1|TRBJ1-2|-|TRBV4-3
CASSQDLGPGQDYGYTF
TGCGCCAGCAGCCAAGATTTGGGACCGGGACAGGACTATGGCTACACCTTC
>-|TRBJ2-1|-|TRBV4-1
CASSQDPTYNEQFF
TGCGCCAGCAGCCAAGATCCGACTTACAATGAGCAGTTCTTC
>-|TRBJ2-7|-|TRBV2
CASTQDPRGSYEQYF
TGTGCCAGCACCCAGGACCCCAGGGGCTCCTACGAGCAGTACTTC
>TRBD1|TRBJ1-2|-|TRBV6-1
CASSEGQGLGYTF
TGTGCCAGCAGTGAAGGACAGGGGCTTGGCTACACCTTC
>-|TRBJ2-1|-|TRBV19
CASSIAHSYNEQFF
TGTGCCAGTAGTATTGCACATTCCTACAATGAGCAGTTCTTC